This T cell receptor beta chain was recorded in a study of long-term antiretroviral therapy in people with HIV. Overall study results and limits: Control repertoires displayed wider CDR3 length ranges than the HIV repertoires.

The study drew at least one pre-ART and at least two post-ART PBMC samples from every donor. The V gene lost 0 bases and the J gene lost 6 bases, with 12 bases spanning the gap. From germline, CDR1 is MGHRA and CDR2 YSYEKL. There are 14 residues in the CDR3. The authors ran the immunoSEQ assay, v3.0, at survey level. Here immunoSEQ multiplex PCR was the method, and the copy in TCRdb shows in-frame clones only, minus some. This table has 35,000 or so clones, roughly 88% appearing once. This clone turned up a few times. The antigen is undetermined. The sequence derives from a man younger than 35 with HIV. The V gene is TRBV4-1, the J gene TRBJ2-7, with unresolved D. The material was unsorted PBMCs, obtained 2.2 years after starting antiretroviral therapy. CDR3 protein: CASSQDGTGSEQYF. The CDR3 DNA is TGCGCCAGCAGCCAAGATGGCACCGGGTCCGAGCAGTACTTC.